The next 32 T cell receptor beta chains were all read from a single sample in a study of identical twins. Each CDR3 protein is one row after TCRdb ran MiXCR on the 5' RACE reads. The sample carries about 720,000 distinct CDR3 sequences, 15% to 20% recorded once. These same data were also listed under a study on T cells expressing NK-cell markers.

The specimen sequenced was PBMCs. These receptors were obtained from a woman under 30 in good health.

This clonotype turned up a few times. The V and J genes are TRBV5-1 and TRBJ2-3; 8 bases fit TRBD2. This CDR3 is built from 18 residues. V shed 0 bases, J shed 7 bases, and the junction held 16 bases outside the gene matches. The germline CDR1 and CDR2 sequences are SGHRS and YFSETQ. CDR3 in DNA: TGCGCCAGCAGCTTGGAGACTAGCGACCCGTTGAAAGGGAATACGCAGTATTTT. This sequence encodes CASSLETSDPLKGNTQYF.

This clonotype was counted only a few times. This chain connects TRBV6-2 or TRBV6-3 to TRBJ2-1, with D possibly being TRBD1 or TRBD2 (5 bases each). The CDR3 is made up of 14 amino acids. The V gene lost 4 bases and the J gene lost 7 bases, with 14 bases spanning the gap. Germline CDR1 reads MNHEY; CDR2 reads SVGEGT. The CDR3 reads CASSFPGPANEQFF. CDR3 DNA sequence: TGTGCCAGCAGTTTTCCGGGGCCGGCGAATGAGCAGTTCTTC.

The chain combines TRBV18 with TRBJ1-4; 9 bases agree with TRBD1. Per the germline V gene, CDR1 is KGHSH and CDR2 is LQKENI. CDR3 length: 14 residues. V lost 3 bases and J lost 6; bases outside the gene matches: 2. CDR3 residues: CASSPRTGDEKLFF. The CDR3, as DNA: TGTGCCAGCTCACCGAGGACAGGGGATGAAAAACTGTTTTTT.

This clonotype was detected only a few times. The chain links TRBV5-5 to TRBJ2-7, with TRBD1 matching over 11 bases. With 2 bases clipped from V and 7 bases from J, the junction kept 8 bases outside the gene matches. CDR3 length: 15 amino acids. Germline V gene data show CDR1 as SGHKS and CDR2 as YYEKEE (reference sequence). The CDR3 spells CASSLLSGQGGEQYF. In DNA, the CDR3 is TGTGCCAGCAGCTTACTCTCGGGACAGGGGGGGGAGCAGTACTTC.

The chain employs TRBV10-3 and TRBJ2-2; the D call may be TRBD1 or TRBD2 (5 bases each). From germline, CDR1 is ENHRY and CDR2 SYGVKD. The V gene lost 10 bases and the J gene lost 6 bases, with 12 bases spanning the gap. This CDR3 is 12 amino acids long. CDR3 in amino acids: CATRDGAGELFF. As DNA, the CDR3 is TGTGCCACAAGGGACGGGGCCGGGGAGCTGTTTTTT.

The sample holds a few counts of this clonotype. The chain carries TRBV15 and TRBJ1-5; D possibly corresponds to TRBD1 (5 bases). Germline V CDR1 and CDR2: LNHNV, YYDKDF (reference sequence). The CDR3 has 15 amino acids. V lost 6 bases and J 4 bases, leaving 16 bases between the germline ends. CDR3 amino acids: CATREGPTRNQPQHF. The CDR3 DNA reads as TGTGCCACCAGGGAGGGGCCGACGCGAAATCAGCCCCAGCATTTT.

The chain recombines TRBV5-1 with TRBJ2-2; weak D call: TRBD1 (6 bases). Germline CDR1 and CDR2: SGHRS and YFSETQ. The CDR3 totals 15 residues. Trimming took off 0 bases at V and 8 bases at J, with 14 bases between the two ends. As DNA, the CDR3 is TGCGCCAGCAGCTTGGAGACAGGTCCAGGGGGGGAGCTGTTTTTT. Residues: CASSLETGPGGELFF. Full variable domain (missing parts from reference TRBV5-1 and TRBJ2-2): KAGVTQTPRYLIKTRGQQVTLSCSPISGHRSVSWYQQTPGQGLQFLFEYFSETQRNKGNFPGRFSGRQFSNSRSEMNVSTLELGDSALYLCASSLETGPGGELFFGEGSRLTVL.

This clonotype was detected only a few times. The chain has TRBV20-1 and TRBJ2-1; 12 bases are shared with TRBD2. CDR3 length: 19 amino acids. J was trimmed by 1 base and V by 3 bases; bases with no gene match: 13. Germline V gene sequence: CDR1 DFQATT, CDR2 SNEGSKA (reference sequence). The CDR3 here is CSASPLAGGTKGSYNEQFF. CDR3 bases: TGCAGTGCTAGCCCCCTAGCGGGAGGGACTAAGGGATCCTACAATGAGCAGTTCTTC.

This clonotype was counted only a few times. The chain joins TRBV20-1 to TRBJ2-7, with a tentative D call TRBD2 (7 bases). Germline V gene lookup returns CDR1 DFQATT and CDR2 SNEGSKA (reference sequence). The CDR3 consists of 16 residues. Deletions cut 2 bases from V and 2 bases from J, with 19 bases between. CDR3 protein: CSARPQWAGAAYEQYF. As DNA, the CDR3 is TGCAGTGCTAGACCCCAATGGGCGGGGGCGGCCTACGAGCAGTACTTC.

CDR3 nucleotides: TGCGCCAGCAGCTTGGATCTTGGTCTAGCGGGGGGTGGGTCCTACAATGAGCAGTTCTTC. This codes for CASSLDLGLAGGGSYNEQFF. The chain combines TRBV5-1 with TRBJ2-1; 11 nucleotides agree with TRBD2. Germline V gene data show CDR1 as SGHRS and CDR2 as YFSETQ. V was pared by 0 bases and J by 1 base, with 12 bases of the junction left unmatched. The CDR3 extends over 20 amino acids.

This rearrangement joins TRBV6-5 to TRBJ2-1; the D is unclear. Trimming removed 4 bases from V and 4 bases from J, with 17 bases in between. The CDR3 sequence is 16 residues long. Germline assignment: CDR1 MNHEY and CDR2 SVGAGI. CDR3 residues: CASSSGWPSLYNEQFF. In DNA, the CDR3 is TGTGCCAGCAGTTCTGGTTGGCCTAGTCTTTACAATGAGCAGTTCTTC.

The chain combines TRBV12-5 with TRBJ1-5; D may be TRBD1 (6 bases). Germline CDR1 is LGHNT and CDR2 is FRNRAP. The CDR3 contains 15 residues. Trimming left V 2 bases short and J 2 bases short, with 10 bases between. The CDR3 nucleotides are TGTGCTAGTGGTTTGACTAACAGGGGCAATCAGCCCCAGCATTTT. Translation gives CASGLTNRGNQPQHF.

The chain combines TRBV5-6 with TRBJ2-3; the D gene is possibly TRBD2 (5 bases). Trimming cost V 1 base and J 9 bases, with 9 bases left between them. The germline CDR1 and CDR2 sequences are SGHDT and YYEEEE. The CDR3 extends over 12 amino acids. CDR3 sequence: CASSLRRKTQYF. In DNA form, the CDR3 reads TGTGCCAGCAGCTTGAGGAGGAAGACGCAGTATTTT.

The chain uses TRBV5-1 and TRBJ2-1, with D possibly being TRBD1 (6 bases). This CDR3 is 14 amino acids long. Germline CDR1 is SGHRS and CDR2 is YFSETQ. V was cut by 4 bases and J by 9 bases, with 17 bases left in between. This chain's CDR3 is CASSGQLRGTEQFF. Written as DNA, the CDR3 is TGCGCCAGCAGCGGCCAATTAAGGGGGACTGAGCAGTTCTTC.

This clonotype was counted between two and nine times. The chain uses TRBV3-1 and TRBJ1-3, with TRBD1 matching over 7 bases. Germline V gene data show CDR1 as LGHDT and CDR2 as YNNKEL (reference sequence). The CDR3 runs to 13 residues. The V and J ends lost 5 bases and 8 bases, in that order; junction bases with no gene match: 6. Written as DNA, the CDR3 is TGTGCCAGCAGCGGTCGACAGGGAGACACCATATATTTT. Its protein product is CASSGRQGDTIYF.

The gene calls are TRBV7-2 and TRBJ1-6; the D gene is possibly TRBD1 (5 bases). The CDR3 is made up of 15 amino acids. V lost 5 bases and J lost 7, with 15 bases in between. The germline V gene encodes CDR1 SGHTA and CDR2 FQGNSA. The CDR3 DNA reads as TGTGCCAGCAGCCCTCCGGGACCATCCAATTCACCCCTCCACTTT. This sequence encodes CASSPPGPSNSPLHF.

In its sample, this clonotype was seen a few times. The gene calls are TRBV7-2 and TRBJ1-1; D not resolved. With 0 bases removed from V and 10 bases from J, the gap between germline ends came to 12 bases. This CDR3 has 13 amino acids. Germline loops: CDR1 SGHTA, CDR2 FQGNSA. The CDR3 is CASSLAGRVAAFF. CDR3 coding DNA: TGTGCCAGCAGCTTAGCAGGGAGAGTCGCAGCTTTCTTT. Filled out from reference TRBV7-2 and TRBJ1-1, the complete variable domain reads GAGVSQSPSNKVTEKGKDVELRCDPISGHTALYWYRQSLGQGLEFLIYFQGNSAPDKSGLPSDRFSAERTGGSVSTLTIQRTQQEDSAVYLCASSLAGRVAAFFGQGTRLTVV.

The V call is TRBV7-2, the J call TRBJ2-1; no firm D call. Germline V gene sequence: CDR1 SGHTA, CDR2 FQGNSA. The V end lost 0 bases, the J end lost 9 bases, and 12 bases lay between the germline ends. The CDR3 is made up of 14 amino acids. The DNA of the CDR3 is TGTGCCAGCAGCTTAGCCCTACTGACACCTGAGCAGTTCTTC. Protein: CASSLALLTPEQFF.

The V and J genes are TRBV7-2 and TRBJ2-5, with D possibly being TRBD2 (6 bases). CDR1 is SGHTA, CDR2 FQGNSA, per germline. Trimming took off 6 bases at V and 1 base at J, with 12 bases between the two ends. CDR3 length equals 14 residues. The chain's CDR3 is CASSSGRGQETQYF. The CDR3 coding sequence is TGTGCCAGCAGTTCAGGGCGGGGCCAAGAGACCCAGTACTTC.

V usage is TRBV30 and J usage is TRBJ2-1; D is uncertain. Trimming removed 0 bases from V and 3 bases from J, with 3 bases in between. The CDR3 covers 12 residues. CDR1 and CDR2 (germline): GTSNPN, SVGIG (reference sequence). The CDR3 sequence is CAWSVRYNEQFF. CDR3 sequence (DNA): TGTGCCTGGAGTGTCCGCTACAATGAGCAGTTCTTC.

This clonotype turned up a few times. This chain links TRBV12-3 or TRBV12-4 with TRBJ2-4; D possibly corresponds to TRBD1 (5 bases). Deletions cut 3 bases from V and 7 bases from J, with 7 bases between. The CDR3 consists of 12 residues. DNA of the CDR3: TGTGCCAGCAGTTTCTCAGGGAACATTCAGTACTTC. Amino acid sequence: CASSFSGNIQYF.

CDR3 region: CASTYLTGNYGYTF. The CDR3 nucleotides are TGTGCCAGCACCTACCTGACCGGAAACTATGGCTACACCTTC. This chain joins TRBV6-1 and TRBJ1-2; D is undetermined. Germline CDR1 reads MNHNS; CDR2 reads SASEGT. Trimming left V 7 bases short and J 2 bases short, with 14 bases between. The CDR3 is made up of 14 amino acids.

In its sample, this clonotype was seen a few times. This rearrangement joins TRBV12-5 to TRBJ2-6; D unclear. The CDR3 has 13 residues. V was clipped by 5 bases and J by 1 base, with 3 bases between them. Germline CDR1 and CDR2: LGHNT and FRNRAP. The CDR3 DNA sequence: TGTGCTAGTGGTCCGTCTGGGGCCAACGTCCTGACTTTC. Its translation: CASGPSGANVLTF.

The sample holds a few counts of this clonotype. The chain is built from TRBV20-1 and TRBJ2-5; D is perhaps TRBD1 or TRBD2 (5 bases each). The CDR3 consists of 14 residues. Trimming removed 2 bases from V and 7 bases from J, with 17 bases in between. CDR1 DFQATT and CDR2 SNEGSKA come from the germline V gene (reference sequence). The CDR3 sequence is CSARNPGTVGTQYF. In nucleotides, the CDR3 is TGCAGTGCTAGAAACCCCGGGACGGTTGGGACCCAGTACTTC.

This clonotype appeared once. The rearrangement links TRBV5-1 to TRBJ2-7; D call uncertain. V was clipped by 0 bases and J by 7 bases, with 14 bases between them. This CDR3 is 14 amino acids long. Germline V CDR1 and CDR2: SGHRS, YFSETQ. CDR3 region: CASSLEARTGEQYF. The CDR3 DNA sequence: TGCGCCAGCAGCTTGGAGGCAAGAACTGGGGAGCAGTACTTC.

The chain links TRBV6-5 to TRBJ2-4; tentatively, D is TRBD2 (5 bases). The CDR3 sequence is 15 residues long. CDR1 and CDR2 from the germline V gene are MNHEY and SVGAGI. V was cut by 4 bases and J by 0 bases, with 10 bases left in between. CDR3 sequence reads: CASSFSGVAKNIQYF. The CDR3 bases are TGTGCCAGCAGTTTTTCCGGGGTAGCCAAAAACATTCAGTACTTC.

The V gene is TRBV2, the J gene TRBJ1-1; 7 bases are shared with TRBD1. The CDR3 has 16 residues. V shed 8 bases and J 5 bases; nucleotides not matched to a gene: 17. The germline gives CDR1 SNHLY, CDR2 FYNNEI. The CDR3 region is CASQGSGGIRSTEAFF. The CDR3 region has the DNA TGTGCCAGCCAAGGGTCAGGGGGAATTCGGAGTACTGAAGCTTTCTTT.

The J gene is TRBJ2-6, the V gene TRBV20-1; D might be TRBD2 (5 bases). The CDR3 length is 15 residues. V shed 5 bases and J shed 2 bases, with 13 bases lying between them. The germline V gene has CDR1 DFQATT and CDR2 SNEGSKA (reference sequence). The CDR3 here is CSAEGVVAGANVLTF. CDR3 bases: TGCAGTGCTGAGGGAGTAGTTGCTGGGGCCAACGTCCTGACTTTC.

V gene TRBV15 combines with J gene TRBJ2-1; 10 bases fit TRBD2. This CDR3 is built from 15 residues. Unmatched junction bases numbered 5, after V lost 6 bases and J lost 3 bases. The germline V gene has CDR1 LNHNV and CDR2 YYDKDF (reference sequence). The CDR3 coding sequence is TGTGCCACCAGAAAGAGGACTAGCGGCTACAATGAGCAGTTCTTC. Its translation: CATRKRTSGYNEQFF.

This clonotype has only a few counts. The V call is TRBV10-1, the J call TRBJ2-5; maybe TRBD2 (5 bases). Germline CDR1 reads WNHNN; CDR2 reads SYGVQD (reference sequence). The CDR3 contains 14 residues. Trimming took off 6 bases at V and 5 bases at J, with 16 bases between the two ends. CDR3 amino acids: CASSVGAALETQYF. The CDR3 DNA is TGCGCCAGCAGCGTGGGAGCGGCGTTGGAGACCCAGTACTTC.

The chain combines TRBV5-1 with TRBJ2-3; D perhaps matches TRBD2 (5 bases). Trimming left V 0 bases short and J 1 base short, with 12 bases between. Germline CDR1 and CDR2: SGHRS and YFSETQ. The CDR3 loop spans 16 amino acids. The DNA for the CDR3 is TGCGCCAGCAGCTTGGTCCGGGGTGGCGGCACAGATACGCAGTATTTT. Translating gives CASSLVRGGGTDTQYF.

The V and J genes are TRBV18 and TRBJ2-3; 8 positions agree with TRBD1. V shed 6 bases and J 3 bases; nucleotides not matched to a gene: 8. Germline V CDR1 and CDR2: KGHSH, LQKENI. CDR3 size: 15 residues. CDR3 nucleotide sequence: TGTGCCAGCTCCCTGGACAGGGATACGACAGATACGCAGTATTTT. This codes for CASSLDRDTTDTQYF.